Following are 23 T cell receptor beta chains from one sample sequenced in a study of molecular identifiers for immune sequencing clone quantification. TCRdb reprocessed the PCR reads with MiXCR, giving one entry per CDR3 protein. The sample shows a few hundred thousand distinct CDR3 sequences, roughly a quarter of them seen only once. The sequencing sample was made of naive CD8+ T cells from blood, with Jurkat cell RNA spiked in. Stated subset: FACS-sorted CD8+CD4-CCR7+CD45RA+ naive T cells. Receptors were obtained from a human donor in good health. Some libraries in this study had Jurkat cell RNA spiked in.

This clonotype was detected ten times or more. The J gene is TRBJ2-2, the V gene TRBV5-1; D is unresolved. There are 13 residues in the CDR3. V lost 3 bases to trimming and J lost 4 bases, with 7 bases between them. Germline CDR1 and CDR2: SGHRS and YFSETQ. In DNA form, the CDR3 reads TGCGCCAGCAGCTCAGACACCACCGGGGAGCTGTTTTTT. Translated: CASSSDTTGELFF.

The chain couples TRBV7-8 to TRBJ2-5; D gene unclear. The length of the CDR3 is 14 residues. Germline V gives CDR1 SGHVS, CDR2 FQNEAQ. The V end lost 5 bases, the J end lost 5 bases, and 15 bases lay between the germline ends. This CDR3 is CASSRLMGYETQYF. The CDR3 coding sequence is TGTGCCAGCAGCCGCCTGATGGGGTATGAGACCCAGTACTTC.

This clonotype has at least ten counts. The chain is built from TRBV29-1 and TRBJ1-2; D not resolved. This CDR3 is built from 13 residues. The ends were cut back, 8 bases at V and 2 bases at J, with 15 bases in the middle. The germline V gene encodes CDR1 SQVTM and CDR2 ANQGSEA. This CDR3 reads CSPRPLGNYGYTF. The CDR3 DNA reads as TGCAGCCCGAGACCCTTAGGGAACTATGGCTACACCTTC.

This sequence joins TRBV7-6 and TRBJ1-4; 7 nucleotides line up with TRBD1. From germline, CDR1 is SGHVS and CDR2 FNYEAQ. The trim removed 8 bases at V and 14 bases at J, leaving 11 bases unmatched. CDR3 length: 12 amino acids. DNA for the CDR3: TGTGCCAGCTCTTGGACAGGTGGAAATCTGTTTTTT. This gives the protein CASSWTGGNLFF.

The table lists this clonotype with many counts. This chain connects TRBV29-1 to TRBJ2-5; D remains unclear. The CDR3 spans 15 residues. The V and J ends lost 3 bases and 5 bases respectively, with 19 bases between them. The germline gives CDR1 SQVTM, CDR2 ANQGSEA. Here the CDR3 reads CSVDAPGHAAETQYF. Here the CDR3 DNA reads TGCAGCGTTGACGCTCCAGGCCACGCGGCGGAGACCCAGTACTTC.

This clonotype was seen at least ten times. The rearrangement links TRBV5-6 to TRBJ2-2; maybe TRBD1 (6 bases). V gave up 4 bases and J gave up 5 bases, with 18 bases separating them. Germline CDR1 SGHDT, CDR2 YYEEEE. This CDR3 spans 16 amino acids. Written as DNA, the CDR3 is TGTGCCAGCAGCCGGGGCCGGACAGATCTGACCGGGGAGCTGTTTTTT. Translated: CASSRGRTDLTGELFF.

The chain is built from TRBV19 and TRBJ1-3, with D unclear. Germline-derived CDR1 and CDR2 are LNHDA and SQIVND (reference sequence). This CDR3 is 15 amino acids long. The V end was cut by 7 bases, the J end by 0 bases, with 13 bases between. As DNA, the CDR3 is TGTGCCAGTATATCTTCACGTACCTCTGGAAACACCATATATTTT. Its translation is CASISSRTSGNTIYF. The variable domain in full, with the rest retrieved from reference TRBV19 and TRBJ1-3, is DGGITQSPKYLFRKEGQNVTLSCEQNLNHDAMYWYRQDPGQGLRLIYYSQIVNDFQKGDIAEGYSVSREKKESFPLTVTSAQKNPTAFYLCASISSRTSGNTIYFGEGSWLTVV.

This clonotype was detected only a few times. The DNA of the CDR3 is TGTGCCAGCAGTTTATCGCCGGGACAGGGGTACTACGAGCAGTACTTC. Amino acids: CASSLSPGQGYYEQYF. This rearrangement joins TRBV27 to TRBJ2-7; 10 bases line up with TRBD1. V lost 0 bases and J lost 3; bases outside the gene matches: 5. CDR1 and CDR2 (germline): MNHEY, SMNVEV (reference sequence). The CDR3 runs 16 residues.

The rearrangement uses TRBV13 and TRBJ1-5, with 7 bases fitting TRBD1. This CDR3 is 16 amino acids long. V trimming: 4 bases; J trimming: 2 bases; junction bases outside the gene matches: 8. The germline CDR1 and CDR2 sequences are PRHDT and FYEKMQ (reference sequence). CDR3 residues: CASSSGDRDGNQPQHF. The CDR3 region has the DNA TGTGCCAGCAGCTCGGGAGACAGGGACGGCAATCAGCCCCAGCATTTT.

A remark on this clonotype: Given a much more abundant clone one base away, this may be a read error. V usage is TRBV19 and J usage is TRBJ2-5; TRBD2 matches 8 bases. Germline assignment: CDR1 LNHDA and CDR2 SQIVND (reference sequence). The CDR3 consists of 17 residues. CDR3 amino acids: CASSIDPAGDLQEPQYF. As DNA, the CDR3 is TGTGCCAGTAGTATAGACCCAGCGGGGGACCTTCAAGAGCCCCAGTACTTC.

The V and J genes are TRBV10-2 and TRBJ2-6, with 7 bases identical to TRBD2. This CDR3 has 16 amino acids. The junction had 5 bases not matched to a gene; V was cut back by 4 bases and J by 2 bases. CDR1 is WSHSY and CDR2 is SAAADI in the germline V gene. CDR3 sequence: CASSVSRGTGANVLTF. CDR3 sequence (DNA): TGCGCCAGCAGTGTATCGCGGGGGACTGGGGCCAACGTCCTGACTTTC.

This clonotype was recorded many times. The V and J genes are TRBV7-6 and TRBJ1-4; 8 bases match TRBD1. CDR1 and CDR2 (germline): SGHVS, FNYEAQ. The CDR3 loop spans 18 amino acids. After removal of 0 bases from V and 6 bases from J, the junction contained 12 bases not matched to a gene. CDR3 region: CASSLAPDRGLDYEKLFF. In DNA form, the CDR3 reads TGTGCCAGCAGCTTAGCGCCCGACAGGGGTCTTGACTATGAAAAACTGTTTTTT.

Turning to this clonotype: A much larger clone lies one base from this, so it may be a read error. This chain uses TRBV7-8 with TRBJ2-5; D is uncertain. The CDR3 runs 14 residues. With 3 bases removed from V and 1 base from J, the gap between germline ends came to 9 bases. Germline V lookup: CDR1 SGHVS, CDR2 FQNEAQ. CDR3 sequence: CASSLVAAQETQYF. In DNA form, the CDR3 reads TGTGCCAGCAGCTTGGTGGCAGCCCAAGAGACCCAGTACTTC.

Concerning this clonotype: This could be a read error, since a much larger clone is one nucleotide away. The genes are TRBV6-1 and TRBJ2-3; TRBD1 aligns across 9 bases. The CDR3 is made up of 16 amino acids. V shed 6 bases, J shed 0 bases, and the junction held 7 bases outside the gene matches. Per the germline V gene, CDR1 is MNHNS and CDR2 is SASEGT. The CDR3 nucleotides are TGTGCCAGCAGGACAGGGGGGCTCACTAGCACAGATACGCAGTATTTT. Translated: CASRTGGLTSTDTQYF.

This clonotype was counted ten times or more. V and J are TRBV2 and TRBJ2-3, with 9 bases fitting TRBD2. The CDR3 sequence is 19 residues long. CDR1 and CDR2 from the germline V gene are SNHLY and FYNNEI. The J segment lost 0 bases and the V segment lost 10 bases, leaving 20 bases of the junction unmatched. In nucleotides, the CDR3 is TGTGCCATCCTGCAGGCTAGCGGGACCCCAGAGGCTAGCACAGATACGCAGTATTTT. Its translation is CAILQASGTPEASTDTQYF.

This clonotype was seen ten or more times. The V call is TRBV27, the J call TRBJ1-2; TRBD1 aligns across 10 bases. With V trimmed by 3 bases and J by 4 bases, 8 bases remained unmatched. This CDR3 contains 16 residues. Germline CDR1 reads MNHEY; CDR2 reads SMNVEV (reference sequence). CDR3 region: CASSFLGDRGVYGYTF. In DNA, the CDR3 is TGTGCCAGCAGTTTTCTAGGGGACAGGGGCGTCTATGGCTACACCTTC.

Ten or more counts support this clonotype. This rearrangement joins TRBV2 to TRBJ2-7, with 7 bases identical to TRBD1. CDR1 SNHLY and CDR2 FYNNEI come from the germline V gene. This CDR3 contains 15 residues. V shed 5 bases, J shed 1 base, and the junction held 8 bases outside the gene matches. As DNA, the CDR3 is TGTGCCAGCAGTCACAGGGGTATGGGGTCCTACGAGCAGTACTTC. Encoded protein: CASSHRGMGSYEQYF. Variable domain in full (rest from reference TRBV2 and TRBJ2-7): EPEVTQTPSHQVTQMGQEVILRCVPISNHLYFYWYRQILGQKVEFLVSFYNNEISEKSEIFDDQFSVERPDGSNFTLKIRSTKLEDSAMYFCASSHRGMGSYEQYFGPGTRLTVT.

In this sample, this clonotype turned up many times. This chain connects TRBV7-2 to TRBJ2-7; perhaps TRBD2 as D (5 bases). The CDR3 loop spans 12 amino acids. The V and J ends lost 3 bases and 6 bases respectively, with 9 bases between them. Germline V lookup: CDR1 SGHTA, CDR2 FQGNSA. DNA for the CDR3: TGTGCCAGCAGCTTTGGAGGACCCGAGCAGTACTTC. Translation: CASSFGGPEQYF.

This clonotype occurred a few times. The chain uses TRBV7-9 and TRBJ2-7; D is possibly TRBD1 (5 bases). The CDR3 runs 14 residues. Trimming took 3 bases from V and 2 from J, leaving 11 bases between them. Germline CDR1 and CDR2: SEHNR and FQNEAQ (reference sequence). CDR3: CASSLQGLAYEQYF. In nucleotides, the CDR3 is TGTGCCAGCAGCTTGCAGGGCCTAGCCTACGAGCAGTACTTC.

Many counts were recorded for this clonotype. The V and J genes are TRBV7-2 and TRBJ2-7; 10 bases are a match to TRBD1. Trimming cost V 4 bases and J 1 base; bases outside gene matches: 4. From germline, CDR1 is SGHTA and CDR2 FQGNSA. This CDR3 has 15 residues. CDR3 amino acids: CASSSGTGASYEQYF. The CDR3 DNA is TGTGCCAGCAGCTCCGGGACAGGGGCTTCCTACGAGCAGTACTTC. The entire variable domain, with the rest obtained from reference TRBV7-2 and TRBJ2-7, is as follows: GAGVSQSPSNKVTEKGKDVELRCDPISGHTALYWYRQSLGQGLEFLIYFQGNSAPDKSGLPSDRFSAERTGGSVSTLTIQRTQQEDSAVYLCASSSGTGASYEQYFGPGTRLTVT.

This clonotype has only a few counts. The CDR3 region has the DNA TGTGCCAGCAGTTTTATCCAAAACACCGGGGAGCTGTTTTTT. This sequence encodes CASSFIQNTGELFF. The rearrangement joins TRBV12-3 or TRBV12-4 to TRBJ2-2; D is undetermined. The CDR3 has 14 amino acids. V dropped 3 bases and J dropped 2 bases, with 7 bases sitting between them.

This clonotype was detected only a few times. The CDR3 is CASSLDLSSGETQYF. Written as DNA, the CDR3 is TGTGCCAGCAGCTTAGATCTCAGCTCCGGAGAGACCCAGTACTTC. This sequence joins TRBV7-2 and TRBJ2-5; unclear D gene. Germline loops: CDR1 SGHTA, CDR2 FQGNSA. V lost 1 base and J 4 bases, leaving 13 bases between the germline ends. This CDR3 is built from 15 residues.

This clonotype showed up just a few times. The rearrangement joins TRBV7-9 to TRBJ2-5; a weak D match, TRBD1 (5 bases). The CDR3 consists of 16 residues. Per germline, CDR1 SEHNR and CDR2 FQNEAQ (reference sequence). V was trimmed by 4 bases and J by 2 bases, leaving 17 bases between them. The CDR3 nucleotides are TGTGCCAGCAGCTACACTTTGGACATACCTCAAGAGACCCAGTACTTC. Translated, it gives CASSYTLDIPQETQYF.